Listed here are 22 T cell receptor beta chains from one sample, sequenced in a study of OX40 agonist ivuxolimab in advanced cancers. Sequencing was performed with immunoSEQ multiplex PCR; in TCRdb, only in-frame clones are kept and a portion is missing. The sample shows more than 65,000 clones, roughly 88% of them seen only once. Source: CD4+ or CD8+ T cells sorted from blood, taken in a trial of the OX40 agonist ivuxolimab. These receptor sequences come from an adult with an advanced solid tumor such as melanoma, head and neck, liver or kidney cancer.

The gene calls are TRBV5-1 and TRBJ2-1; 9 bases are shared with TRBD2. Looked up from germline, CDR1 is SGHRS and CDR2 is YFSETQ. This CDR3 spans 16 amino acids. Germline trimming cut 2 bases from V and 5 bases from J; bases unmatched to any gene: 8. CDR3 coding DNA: TGCGCCAGCAGCTTCGGTAGCGGGGGAGGAGACAATGAGCAGTTCTTC. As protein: CASSFGSGGGDNEQFF.

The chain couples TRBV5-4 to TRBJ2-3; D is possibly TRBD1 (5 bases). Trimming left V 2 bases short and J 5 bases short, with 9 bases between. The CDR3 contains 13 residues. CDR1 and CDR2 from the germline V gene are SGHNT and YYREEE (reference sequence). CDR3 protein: CASSLGEGDTQYF. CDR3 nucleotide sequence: TGTGCCAGCAGCTTAGGGGAAGGAGATACGCAGTATTTT.

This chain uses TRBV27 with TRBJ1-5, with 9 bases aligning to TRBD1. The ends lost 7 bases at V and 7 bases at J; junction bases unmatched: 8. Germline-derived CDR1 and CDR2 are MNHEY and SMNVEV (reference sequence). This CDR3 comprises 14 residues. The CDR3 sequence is CASIRTGEGQPQHF. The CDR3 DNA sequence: TGTGCCAGCATTCGGACAGGGGAAGGACAGCCCCAGCATTTT.

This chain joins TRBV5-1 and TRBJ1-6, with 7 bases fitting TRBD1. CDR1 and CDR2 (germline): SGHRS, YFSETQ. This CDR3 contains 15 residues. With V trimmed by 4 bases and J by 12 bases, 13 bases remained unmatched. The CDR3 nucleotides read TGCGCCAGCAGCCCGGTGGGGGGGCAGGGGGAACCCCTCCACTTT. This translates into CASSPVGGQGEPLHF.

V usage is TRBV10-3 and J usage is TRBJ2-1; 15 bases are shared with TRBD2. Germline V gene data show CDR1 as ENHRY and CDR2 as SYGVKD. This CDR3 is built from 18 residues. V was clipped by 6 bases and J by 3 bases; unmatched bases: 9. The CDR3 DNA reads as TGTGCCATCAGGCCTGGGACTAGCGGGGGGATCGGCTACAATGAGCAGTTCTTC. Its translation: CAIRPGTSGGIGYNEQFF.

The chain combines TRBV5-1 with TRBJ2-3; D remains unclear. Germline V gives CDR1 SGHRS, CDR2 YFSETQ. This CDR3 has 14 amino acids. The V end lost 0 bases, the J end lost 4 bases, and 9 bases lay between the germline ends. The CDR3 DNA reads TGCGCCAGCAGCTTGGTCGGCGGCGCAGATACGCAGTATTTT. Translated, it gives CASSLVGGADTQYF. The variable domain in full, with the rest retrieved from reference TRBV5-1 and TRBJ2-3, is KAGVTQTPRYLIKTRGQQVTLSCSPISGHRSVSWYQQTPGQGLQFLFEYFSETQRNKGNFPGRFSGRQFSNSRSEMNVSTLELGDSALYLCASSLVGGADTQYFGPGTRLTVL.

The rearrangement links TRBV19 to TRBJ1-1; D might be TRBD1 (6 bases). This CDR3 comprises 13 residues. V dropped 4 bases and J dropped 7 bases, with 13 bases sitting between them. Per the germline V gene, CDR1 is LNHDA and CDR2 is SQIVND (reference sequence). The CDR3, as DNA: TGTGCCAGTAGTAAGATGGACAGAGGTGAAGCTTTCTTT. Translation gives CASSKMDRGEAFF.

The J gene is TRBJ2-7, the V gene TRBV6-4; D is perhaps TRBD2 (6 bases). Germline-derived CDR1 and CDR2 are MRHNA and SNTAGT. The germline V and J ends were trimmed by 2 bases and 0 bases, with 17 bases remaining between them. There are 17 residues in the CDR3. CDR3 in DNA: TGTGCCAGCAGTGACGAGAGACTAGTAACCATCTCCTACGAGCAGTACTTC. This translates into CASSDERLVTISYEQYF.

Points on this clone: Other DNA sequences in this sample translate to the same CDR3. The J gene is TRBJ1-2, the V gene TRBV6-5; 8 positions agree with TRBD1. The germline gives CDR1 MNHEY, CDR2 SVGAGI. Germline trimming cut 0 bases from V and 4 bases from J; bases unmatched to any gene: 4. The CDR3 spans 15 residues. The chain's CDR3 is CASSYSRQGAYGYTF. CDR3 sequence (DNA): TGTGCCAGCAGTTACTCGAGGCAGGGGGCCTATGGCTACACCTTC.

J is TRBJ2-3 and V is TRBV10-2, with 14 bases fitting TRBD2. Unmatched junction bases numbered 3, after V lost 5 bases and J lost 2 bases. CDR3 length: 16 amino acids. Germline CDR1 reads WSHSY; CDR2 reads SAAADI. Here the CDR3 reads CASSRTSGGFTDTQYF. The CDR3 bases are TGCGCCAGCAGTAGGACTAGCGGGGGGTTCACAGATACGCAGTATTTT.

The CDR3 protein is CASSDSGYEQFF. CDR3 in DNA: TGTGCCAGTAGCGATTCGGGATATGAGCAGTTCTTC. The chain combines TRBV19 with TRBJ2-1; D is possibly TRBD2 (5 bases). CDR3 length: 12 residues. The germline V and J ends were trimmed by 6 bases and 8 bases, with 11 bases remaining between them. Germline V gene lookup returns CDR1 LNHDA and CDR2 SQIVND (reference sequence).

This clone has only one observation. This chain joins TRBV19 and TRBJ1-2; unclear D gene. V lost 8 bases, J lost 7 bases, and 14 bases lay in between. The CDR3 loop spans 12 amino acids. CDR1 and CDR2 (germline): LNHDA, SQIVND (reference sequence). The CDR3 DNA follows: TGTGCCAGTCTGGCGGCAGATGGTGGCTACACCTTC. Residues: CASLAADGGYTF. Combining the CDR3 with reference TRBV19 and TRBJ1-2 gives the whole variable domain DGGITQSPKYLFRKEGQNVTLSCEQNLNHDAMYWYRQDPGQGLRLIYYSQIVNDFQKGDIAEGYSVSREKKESFPLTVTSAQKNPTAFYLCASLAADGGYTFGSGTRLTVV.

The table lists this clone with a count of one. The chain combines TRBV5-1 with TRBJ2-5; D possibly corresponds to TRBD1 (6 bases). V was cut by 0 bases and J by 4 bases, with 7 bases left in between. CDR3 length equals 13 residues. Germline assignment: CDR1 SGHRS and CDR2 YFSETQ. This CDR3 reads CASSLADRETQYF. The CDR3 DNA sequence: TGCGCCAGCAGCTTGGCGGACAGAGAGACCCAGTACTTC.

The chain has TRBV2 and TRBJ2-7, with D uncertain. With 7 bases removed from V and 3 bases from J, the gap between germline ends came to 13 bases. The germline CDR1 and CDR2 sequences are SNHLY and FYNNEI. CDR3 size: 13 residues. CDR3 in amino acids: CASIWEKYYEQYF. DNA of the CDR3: TGTGCCAGCATCTGGGAAAAATACTACGAGCAGTACTTC.

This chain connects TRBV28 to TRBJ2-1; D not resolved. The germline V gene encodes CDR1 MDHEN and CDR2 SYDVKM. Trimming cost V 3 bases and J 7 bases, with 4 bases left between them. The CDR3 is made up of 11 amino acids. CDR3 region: CASSLFNEQFF. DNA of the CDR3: TGTGCCAGCAGTTTGTTTAATGAGCAGTTCTTC.

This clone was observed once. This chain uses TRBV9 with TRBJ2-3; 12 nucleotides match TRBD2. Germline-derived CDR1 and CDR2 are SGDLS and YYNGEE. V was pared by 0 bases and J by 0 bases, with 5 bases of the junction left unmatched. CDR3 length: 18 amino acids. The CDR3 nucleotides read TGTGCCAGCAGCGTAGGATCTAGCGGGGGGGCTAGCACAGATACGCAGTATTTT. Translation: CASSVGSSGGASTDTQYF. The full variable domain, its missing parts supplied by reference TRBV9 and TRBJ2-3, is DSGVTQTPKHLITATGQRVTLRCSPRSGDLSVYWYQQSLDQGLQFLIQYYNGEERAKGNILERFSAQQFPDLHSELNLSSLELGDSALYFCASSVGSSGGASTDTQYFGPGTRLTVL.

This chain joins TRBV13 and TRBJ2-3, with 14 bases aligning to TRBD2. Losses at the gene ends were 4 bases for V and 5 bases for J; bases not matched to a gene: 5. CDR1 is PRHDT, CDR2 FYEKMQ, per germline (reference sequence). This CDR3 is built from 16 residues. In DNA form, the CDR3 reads TGTGCCAGCAGCTGGGGGACTAGCGGGGGAGGAGATACGCAGTATTTT. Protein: CASSWGTSGGGDTQYF.

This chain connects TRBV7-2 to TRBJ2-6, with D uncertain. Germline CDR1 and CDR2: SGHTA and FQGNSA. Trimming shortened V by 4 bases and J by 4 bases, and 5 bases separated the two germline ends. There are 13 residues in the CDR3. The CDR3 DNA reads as TGTGCCAGCAGCTCATCAGGGGCCAACGTCCTGACTTTC. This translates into CASSSSGANVLTF.

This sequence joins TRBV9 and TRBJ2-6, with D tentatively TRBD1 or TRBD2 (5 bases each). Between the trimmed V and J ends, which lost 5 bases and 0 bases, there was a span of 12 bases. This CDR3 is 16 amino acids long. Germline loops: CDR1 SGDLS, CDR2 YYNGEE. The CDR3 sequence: CASRQGTTSGANVLTF. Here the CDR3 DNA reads TGTGCCAGCAGACAAGGGACGACCTCTGGGGCCAACGTCCTGACTTTC.

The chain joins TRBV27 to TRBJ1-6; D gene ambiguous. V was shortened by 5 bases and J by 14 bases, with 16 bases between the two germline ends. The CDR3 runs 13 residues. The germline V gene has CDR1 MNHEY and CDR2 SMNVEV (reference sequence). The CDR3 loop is CASSTRLLPALHF. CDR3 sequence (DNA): TGTGCCAGCAGTACCCGACTTCTTCCGGCCCTCCACTTT.

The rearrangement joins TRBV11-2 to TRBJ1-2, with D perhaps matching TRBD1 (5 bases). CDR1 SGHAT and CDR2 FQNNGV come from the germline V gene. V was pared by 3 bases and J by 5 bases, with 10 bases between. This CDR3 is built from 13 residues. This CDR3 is CASSFEGIYGYTF. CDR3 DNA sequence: TGTGCCAGCAGCTTCGAGGGGATATATGGCTACACCTTC.

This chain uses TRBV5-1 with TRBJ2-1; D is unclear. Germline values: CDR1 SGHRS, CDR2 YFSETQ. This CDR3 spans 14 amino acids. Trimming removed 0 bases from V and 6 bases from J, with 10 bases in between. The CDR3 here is CASSLVAIRNEQFF. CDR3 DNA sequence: TGCGCCAGCAGCTTGGTAGCTATTCGCAATGAGCAGTTCTTC.